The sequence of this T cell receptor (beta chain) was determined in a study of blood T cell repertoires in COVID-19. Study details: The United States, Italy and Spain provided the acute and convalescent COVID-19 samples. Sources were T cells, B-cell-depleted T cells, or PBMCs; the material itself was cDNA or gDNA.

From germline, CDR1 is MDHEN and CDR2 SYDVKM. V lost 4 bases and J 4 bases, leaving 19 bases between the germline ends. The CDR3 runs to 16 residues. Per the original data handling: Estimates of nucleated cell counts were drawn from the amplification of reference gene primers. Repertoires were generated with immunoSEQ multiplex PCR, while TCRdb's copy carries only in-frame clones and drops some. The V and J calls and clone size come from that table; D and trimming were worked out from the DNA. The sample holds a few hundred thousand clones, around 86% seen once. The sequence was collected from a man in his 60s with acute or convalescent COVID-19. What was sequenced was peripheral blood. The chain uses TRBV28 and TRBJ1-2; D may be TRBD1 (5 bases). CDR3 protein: CASSSPTAMGGYGYTF. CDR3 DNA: TGTGCCAGCAGTTCACCGACAGCTATGGGTGGCTATGGCTACACCTTC.